This section outlines one T cell receptor beta chain sequence together with its context. The sample carries other DNA sequences with the same CDR3. TCRdb's copy holds only in-frame clones and misses some; the assay was immunoSEQ multiplex PCR. The sample lists roughly 120,000 clones, 75% to 90% seen once, with nearly 0.85% in the top ten. These data originate in a study of blood T cell repertoires in COVID-19. On the study more broadly: Nucleic acid was either cDNA or gDNA, and it came from T cells, B-cell-depleted T cells, or PBMCs.

V was shortened by 6 bases and J by 8 bases, with 17 bases between the two germline ends. CDR3 length: 13 residues. CDR1 and CDR2 from the germline V gene are DFQATT and SNEGSKA (reference sequence). This clonotype originated in a woman between 65 and 79 years old with acute or convalescent COVID-19. The chain employs TRBV20-1 and TRBJ2-4, with TRBD1 as a possible D gene (6 bases). Material: peripheral blood. Written as DNA, the CDR3 is TGCAGTGCCAGTTCTCAGGGGAAGGACATTCAGTACTTC. Residues: CSASSQGKDIQYF.